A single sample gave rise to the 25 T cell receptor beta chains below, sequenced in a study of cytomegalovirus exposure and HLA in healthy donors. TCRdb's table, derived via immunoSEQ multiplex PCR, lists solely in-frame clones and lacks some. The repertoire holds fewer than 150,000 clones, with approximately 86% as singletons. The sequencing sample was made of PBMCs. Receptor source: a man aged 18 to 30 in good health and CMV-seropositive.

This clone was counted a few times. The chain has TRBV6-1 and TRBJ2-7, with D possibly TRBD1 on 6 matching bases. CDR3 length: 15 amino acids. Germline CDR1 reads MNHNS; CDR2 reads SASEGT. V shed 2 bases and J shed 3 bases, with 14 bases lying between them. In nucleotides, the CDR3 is TGTGCCAGCAGTGAATGGTCAGGGGCTCTCTACGAGCAGTACTTC. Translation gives CASSEWSGALYEQYF.

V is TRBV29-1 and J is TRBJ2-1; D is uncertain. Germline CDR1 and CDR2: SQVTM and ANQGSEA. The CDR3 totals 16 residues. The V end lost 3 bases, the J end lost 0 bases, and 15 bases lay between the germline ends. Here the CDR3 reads CSVDSKTWSSYNEQFF. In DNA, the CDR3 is TGCAGCGTTGATAGTAAGACGTGGAGCTCCTACAATGAGCAGTTCTTC.

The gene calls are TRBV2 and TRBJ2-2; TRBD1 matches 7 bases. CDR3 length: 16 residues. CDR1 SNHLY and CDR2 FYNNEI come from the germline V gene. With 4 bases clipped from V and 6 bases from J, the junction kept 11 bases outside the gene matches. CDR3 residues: CASSVEQGSYSGELFF. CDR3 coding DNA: TGTGCCAGCAGTGTAGAACAGGGGAGTTATTCCGGGGAGCTGTTTTTT.

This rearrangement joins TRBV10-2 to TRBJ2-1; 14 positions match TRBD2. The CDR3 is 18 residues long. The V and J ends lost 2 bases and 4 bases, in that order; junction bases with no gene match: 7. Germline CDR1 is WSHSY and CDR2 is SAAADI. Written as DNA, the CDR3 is TGCGCCAGCAGTGAGACCGGGACTAGCGGGAGAGCGTACAATGAGCAGTTCTTC. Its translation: CASSETGTSGRAYNEQFF.

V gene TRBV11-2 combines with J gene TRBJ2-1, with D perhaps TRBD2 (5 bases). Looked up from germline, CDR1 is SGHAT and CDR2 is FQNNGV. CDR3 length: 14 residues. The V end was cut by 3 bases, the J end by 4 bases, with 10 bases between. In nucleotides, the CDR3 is TGTGCCAGCAGCTTGGCTAGCACTTACAATGAGCAGTTCTTC. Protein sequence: CASSLASTYNEQFF.

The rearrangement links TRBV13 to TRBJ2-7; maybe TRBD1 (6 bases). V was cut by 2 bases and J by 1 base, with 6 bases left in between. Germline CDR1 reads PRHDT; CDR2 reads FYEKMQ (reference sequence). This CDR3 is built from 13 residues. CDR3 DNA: TGTGCCAGCAGCTTAAGGGGGTCCTACGAGCAGTACTTC. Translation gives CASSLRGSYEQYF.

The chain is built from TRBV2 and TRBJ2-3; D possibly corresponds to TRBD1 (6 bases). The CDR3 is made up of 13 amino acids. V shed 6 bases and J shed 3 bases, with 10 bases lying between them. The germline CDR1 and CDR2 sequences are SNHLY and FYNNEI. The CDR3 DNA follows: TGTGCCAGCAGCTTTCAGGGGACAGATACGCAGTATTTT. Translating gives CASSFQGTDTQYF.

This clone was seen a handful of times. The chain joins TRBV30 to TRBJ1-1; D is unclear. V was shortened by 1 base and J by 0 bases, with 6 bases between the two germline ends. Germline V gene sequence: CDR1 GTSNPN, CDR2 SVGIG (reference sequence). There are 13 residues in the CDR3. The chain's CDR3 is CAWSDSMNTEAFF. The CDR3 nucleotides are TGTGCCTGGAGTGACAGTATGAACACTGAAGCTTTCTTT. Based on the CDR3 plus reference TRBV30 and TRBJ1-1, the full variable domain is SQTIHQWPATLVQPVGSPLSLECTVEGTSNPNLYWYRQAAGRGLQLLFYSVGIGQISSEVPQNLSASRPQDRQFILSSKKLLLSDSGFYLCAWSDSMNTEAFFGQGTRLTVV.

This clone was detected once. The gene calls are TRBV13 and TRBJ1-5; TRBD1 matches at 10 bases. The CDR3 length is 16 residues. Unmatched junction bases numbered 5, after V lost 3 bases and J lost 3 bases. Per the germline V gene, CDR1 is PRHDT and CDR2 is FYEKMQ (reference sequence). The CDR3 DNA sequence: TGTGCCAGCAGCTTTGGACAGGGGGGTCACAATCAGCCCCAGCATTTT. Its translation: CASSFGQGGHNQPQHF.

In DNA form, the CDR3 reads TGCGCCAGCAGCTTGGTCGAATGGGGACACTTGAACACTGAAGCTTTCTTT. Its protein is CASSLVEWGHLNTEAFF. The chain employs TRBV5-1 and TRBJ1-1, with D possibly TRBD1 on 6 matching bases. V lost 0 bases, J lost 0 bases, and 15 bases lay in between. This CDR3 has 17 amino acids. Germline V gene sequence: CDR1 SGHRS, CDR2 YFSETQ.

CDR3 sequence (DNA): TGTGCCAGTAGTATAGACGGCTCTGGGGCCAACGTCCTGACTTTC. The encoded protein is CASSIDGSGANVLTF. The chain couples TRBV19 to TRBJ2-6, with D unresolved. The length of the CDR3 is 15 residues. Germline assignment: CDR1 LNHDA and CDR2 SQIVND (reference sequence). Trimming left V 0 bases short and J 0 bases short, with 3 bases between. The variable domain in full, completed from reference TRBV19 and TRBJ2-6, reads DGGITQSPKYLFRKEGQNVTLSCEQNLNHDAMYWYRQDPGQGLRLIYYSQIVNDFQKGDIAEGYSVSREKKESFPLTVTSAQKNPTAFYLCASSIDGSGANVLTFGAGSRLTVL.

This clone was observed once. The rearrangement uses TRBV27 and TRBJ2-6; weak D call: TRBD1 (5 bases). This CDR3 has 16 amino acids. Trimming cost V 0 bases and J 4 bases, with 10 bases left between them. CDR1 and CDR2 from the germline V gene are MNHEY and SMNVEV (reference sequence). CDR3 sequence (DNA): TGTGCCAGCAGTTTATCCTCACAGGCCGGGGCCAACGTCCTGACTTTC. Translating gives CASSLSSQAGANVLTF.

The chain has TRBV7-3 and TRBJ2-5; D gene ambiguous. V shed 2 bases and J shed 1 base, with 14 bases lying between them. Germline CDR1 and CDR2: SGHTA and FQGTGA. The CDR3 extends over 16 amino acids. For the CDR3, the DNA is TGTGCCAGCAGCTTAGCCCCATCGGTATCCCAAGAGACCCAGTACTTC. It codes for CASSLAPSVSQETQYF.

The CDR3 nucleotides are TGTGCCAGCAGTGTTAGCTCAGCCGCAGATACGCAGTATTTT. Translating it yields CASSVSSAADTQYF. The chain links TRBV6-4 to TRBJ2-3; D remains unclear. V dropped 4 bases and J dropped 4 bases, with 12 bases sitting between them. CDR1 is MRHNA, CDR2 SNTAGT, per germline. The CDR3 extends over 14 amino acids.

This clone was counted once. CDR3 sequence reads: CSVVRGFGAFF. In DNA, the CDR3 is TGCAGCGTTGTTCGGGGATTTGGAGCTTTCTTT. The V gene is TRBV29-1, the J gene TRBJ1-1; no firm D call. CDR3 size: 11 residues. The V end was cut by 4 bases, the J end by 10 bases, with 13 bases between. The germline gives CDR1 SQVTM, CDR2 ANQGSEA.

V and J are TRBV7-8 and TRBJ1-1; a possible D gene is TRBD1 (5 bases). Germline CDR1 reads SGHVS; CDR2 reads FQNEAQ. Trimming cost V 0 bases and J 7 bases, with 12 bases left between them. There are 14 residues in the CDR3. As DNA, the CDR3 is TGTGCCAGCAGCTTAGCGTTGTGGGGGGTTGAAGCTTTCTTT. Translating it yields CASSLALWGVEAFF.

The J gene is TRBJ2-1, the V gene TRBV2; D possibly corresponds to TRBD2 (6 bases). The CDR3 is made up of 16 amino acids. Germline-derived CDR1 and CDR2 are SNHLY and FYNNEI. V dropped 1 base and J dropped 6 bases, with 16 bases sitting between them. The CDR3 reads CASSEEEGNNPNEQFF. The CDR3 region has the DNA TGTGCCAGCAGTGAAGAGGAGGGAAATAACCCCAATGAGCAGTTCTTC.

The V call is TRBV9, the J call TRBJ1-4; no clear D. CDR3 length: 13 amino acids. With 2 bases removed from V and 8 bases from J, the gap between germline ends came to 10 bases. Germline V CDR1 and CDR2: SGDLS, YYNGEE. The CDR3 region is CASSVSTGEKLFF. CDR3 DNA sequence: TGTGCCAGCAGCGTTAGTACGGGGGAAAAACTGTTTTTT.

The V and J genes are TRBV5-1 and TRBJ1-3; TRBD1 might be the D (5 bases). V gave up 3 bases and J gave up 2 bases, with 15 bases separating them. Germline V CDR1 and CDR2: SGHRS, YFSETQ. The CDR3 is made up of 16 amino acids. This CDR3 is CASSWGVGATGNTIYF. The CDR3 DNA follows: TGCGCCAGCAGCTGGGGGGTCGGGGCTACTGGAAACACCATATATTTT.

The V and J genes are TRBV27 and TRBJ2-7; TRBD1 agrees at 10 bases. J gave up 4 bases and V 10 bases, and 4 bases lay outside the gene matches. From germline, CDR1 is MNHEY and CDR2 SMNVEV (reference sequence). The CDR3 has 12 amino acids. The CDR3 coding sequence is TGTGCCACCCGGACAGGGGGGTACGAGCAGTACTTC. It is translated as CATRTGGYEQYF.

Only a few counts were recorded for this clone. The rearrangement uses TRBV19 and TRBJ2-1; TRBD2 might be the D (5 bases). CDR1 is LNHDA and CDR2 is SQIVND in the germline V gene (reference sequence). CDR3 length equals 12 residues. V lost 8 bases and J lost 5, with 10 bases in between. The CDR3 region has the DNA TGTGCCAGTTCCGCGCGGGACAATGAGCAGTTCTTC. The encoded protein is CASSARDNEQFF.

In DNA, the CDR3 is TGTGCCAGTAGTATGGGACAGGGGGGGGACGAGCAGTACTTC. Its protein product is CASSMGQGGDEQYF. The chain couples TRBV19 to TRBJ2-7; the match to TRBD1 covers 11 bases. CDR3 size: 14 residues. Germline lookup yields CDR1 LNHDA and CDR2 SQIVND (reference sequence). V was pared by 3 bases and J by 5 bases, with 3 bases of the junction left unmatched.

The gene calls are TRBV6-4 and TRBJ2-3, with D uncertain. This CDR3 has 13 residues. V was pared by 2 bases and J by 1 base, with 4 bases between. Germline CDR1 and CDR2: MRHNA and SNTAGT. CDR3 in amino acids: CASSDEGTDTQYF. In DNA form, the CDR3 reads TGTGCCAGCAGTGACGAGGGCACAGATACGCAGTATTTT.

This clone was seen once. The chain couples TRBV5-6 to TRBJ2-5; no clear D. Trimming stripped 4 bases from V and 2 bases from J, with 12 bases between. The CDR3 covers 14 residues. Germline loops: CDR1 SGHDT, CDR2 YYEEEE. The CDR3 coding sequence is TGTGCCAGCAGCCTTTCCGGAGTTCAAGAGACCCAGTACTTC. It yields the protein CASSLSGVQETQYF.

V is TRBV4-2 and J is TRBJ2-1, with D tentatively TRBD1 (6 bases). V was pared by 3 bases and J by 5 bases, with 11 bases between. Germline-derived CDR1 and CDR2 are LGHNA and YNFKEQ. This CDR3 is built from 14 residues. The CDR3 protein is CASSQPSGDNEQFF. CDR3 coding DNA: TGTGCCAGCAGCCAGCCCTCAGGGGACAATGAGCAGTTCTTC.